The following is a T cell receptor beta chain sequence with its context. Its antigen remains undetermined. Base-call qualities are not available, and no considerably larger clone is one nucleotide away. This sample was taken from a study of blood T cell repertoires in COVID-19 (dated by TCRdb to the early 2020s). Background for the entire study: Samples covering the acute and convalescent phases of COVID-19 were provided by collaborators in the United States, Italy and Spain. The repertoires were made available in a free public database intended to serve as a resource for research on the immune response to SARS-CoV-2. Subjects who had been exposed to COVID-19, were actively infected with it, or had recovered from it provided the deeply sampled blood TCRbeta repertoires that made up the dataset. A de-identified subject ID, COVID-19 status, age in years and sex were almost always included in the sample metadata. Samples were obtained from the ongoing ImmuneRACE study (first 160 participants) and from roughly 1,300 subjects provided by 6 global collaborators. The material from the prospective study consisted of cDNA or gDNA derived from T cells, B-cell-depleted T cells, or PBMCs. Where available, HLA class I and class II types were taken from metadata supplied by the sample provider and were not determined by assay-based typing. Points the paper makes about the study in general: The quantity of clinical and demographic metadata differed by source and by participant and was supplied without curation.

The germline V gene supplies CDR1 SNHLY and CDR2 FYNNEI. Germline trimming: 6 bases from V, 7 bases from J; junction bases outside gene matches: 4. CDR3 length: 14 amino acids, cysteine to phenylalanine. The sequence is cut down to CDR3 DNA, 42 bases in frame from base 1. TCRbeta CDR3 regions were amplified from genomic DNA using the immunoSEQ Assay, a bias-controlled multiplex PCR. From the authors' description of their analysis: The number of nucleated cells in each sample was estimated by amplification of reference gene primers within the assay. To quantify the absolute abundance of each unique TCRbeta CDR3 rearrangement, sequence reads were collapsed and filtered. For each sample, productive Simpson clonality was calculated as the square root of Simpson's diversity index across productive rearrangements. TCRdb holds this immuneACCESS table with in-frame rearrangements only. Some clones are missing; in checked studies, unresolved V genes explain under half, and the rest has no known cause. The DNA was the basis for D and trimming; V, J and clone size are from that table. The sample records 37,000 or so clones, roughly 80% of which are singletons. Together, the top ten hold over 25% of the sample.

Each collaborating institution followed its own protocols to collect whole blood in K2EDTA tubes. Collaborator samples were shipped for TCRbeta analysis as frozen whole blood, isolated PBMCs, or DNA extracted from either sample type. The chain links TRBV2 with TRBJ1-6; 9 bases in the junction line up with TRBD1. The receptor's source is a man of 80 years or more with active or convalescent COVID-19. Sequencing was done on a sample of peripheral blood. The encoded CDR3 is CASSVDRGNSPLHF. The nucleotides read TGTGCCAGCAGCGTCGACAGGGGGAATTCACCCCTCCACTTT.